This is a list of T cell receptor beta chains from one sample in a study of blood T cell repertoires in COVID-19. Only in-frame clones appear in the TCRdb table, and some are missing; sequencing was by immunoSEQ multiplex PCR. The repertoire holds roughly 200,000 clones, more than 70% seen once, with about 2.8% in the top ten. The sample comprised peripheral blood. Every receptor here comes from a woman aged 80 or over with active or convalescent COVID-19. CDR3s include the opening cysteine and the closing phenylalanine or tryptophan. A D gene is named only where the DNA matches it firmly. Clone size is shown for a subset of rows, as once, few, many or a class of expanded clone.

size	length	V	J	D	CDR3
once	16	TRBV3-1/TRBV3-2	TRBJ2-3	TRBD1	CASSQADRGGTDTQYF
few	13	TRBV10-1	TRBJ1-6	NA	CASVYRVESPLHF
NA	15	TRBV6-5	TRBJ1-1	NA	CASSYSDTGNTEAFF
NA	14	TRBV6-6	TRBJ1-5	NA	CASRQPGGNQPQHF
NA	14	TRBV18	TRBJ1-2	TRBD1	CASSPQGQGYGYTF
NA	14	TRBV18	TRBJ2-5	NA	CASSPRSTRETQYF
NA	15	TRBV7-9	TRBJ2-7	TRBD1	CASSPTSTGFHEQYF
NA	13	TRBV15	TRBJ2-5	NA	CATSSPSQETQYF
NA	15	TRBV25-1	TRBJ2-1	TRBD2	CASSERLAGGNEQFF
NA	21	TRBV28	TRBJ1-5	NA	CASNTAAAKASTSYSNQPQHF
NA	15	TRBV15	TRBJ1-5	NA	CATSVRSYSNQPQHF
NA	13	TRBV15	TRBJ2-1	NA	CATSREIDITQFF
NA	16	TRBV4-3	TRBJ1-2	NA	CASSQDLGRGDYGYTF
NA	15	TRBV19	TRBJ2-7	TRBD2	CASSASSGGIYEQYF
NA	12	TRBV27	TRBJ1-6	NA	CASSFPNSPLHF
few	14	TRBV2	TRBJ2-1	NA	CASRGTGDDNEQFF
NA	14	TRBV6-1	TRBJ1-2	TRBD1	CASSEAPGQGGYTF
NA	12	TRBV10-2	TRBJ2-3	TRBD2	CASSNVAGAQYF
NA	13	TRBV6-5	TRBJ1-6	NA	CAARLGLNSPLHF
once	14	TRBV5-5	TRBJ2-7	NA	CASSLMASAYEQYF
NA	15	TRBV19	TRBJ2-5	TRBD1	CASSPKGQSQETQYF
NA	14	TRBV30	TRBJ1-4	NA	CAFGPGGANEKLFF
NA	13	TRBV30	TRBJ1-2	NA	CAWAGGHNYGYTF
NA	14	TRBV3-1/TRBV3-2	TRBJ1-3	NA	CASSLGSGENTIYF
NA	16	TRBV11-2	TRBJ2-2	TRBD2	CASSFASGGATGELFF
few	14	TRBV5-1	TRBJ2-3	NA	CASSSWTGTDTQYF
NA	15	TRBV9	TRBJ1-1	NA	CASSAGKGMNTEAFF
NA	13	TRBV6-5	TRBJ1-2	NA	CASRVHGNYGYTF
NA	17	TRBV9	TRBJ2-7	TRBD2	CASSVGSSGGPTYEQYF
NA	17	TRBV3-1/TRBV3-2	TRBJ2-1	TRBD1	CASSQLTGVPVYNEQFF
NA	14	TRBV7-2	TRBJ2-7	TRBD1	CASSQWTGPYEQYF
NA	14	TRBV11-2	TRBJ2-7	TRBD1	CASSWTGGVDEQYF
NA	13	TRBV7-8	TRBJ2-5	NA	CASSLSVQETQYF
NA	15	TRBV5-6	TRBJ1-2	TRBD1	CASSPRAGGGYGYTF
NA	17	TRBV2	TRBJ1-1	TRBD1	CASSPSDRGSMNTEAFF
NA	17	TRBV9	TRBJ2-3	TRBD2	CASSVRGGGALTDTQYF
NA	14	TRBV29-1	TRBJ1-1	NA	CSVEDGQGGTEAFF
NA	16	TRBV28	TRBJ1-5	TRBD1	CASRSDRGKWGQPQHF
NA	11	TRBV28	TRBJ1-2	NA	CASSLRVGYTF
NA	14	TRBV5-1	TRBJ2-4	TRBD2	CASSSSGGKNIQYF
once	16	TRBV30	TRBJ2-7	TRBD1	CAWSPGTGGRAYEQYF